This TCR beta chain was profiled in a study of long-term antiretroviral therapy in people with HIV. Study-wide findings and caveats: Drawn between 2004 and 2017, the blood was possibly obtained under older ART regimens.

On this clone: The antigen is undetermined.

There was at least one pre-ART PBMC sample for each donor, plus at least two post-ART PBMC samples. Each sample contained roughly 0.85-10 million cryopreserved PBMC, thawed before DNA extraction. V lost 3 bases to trimming and J lost 6 bases, with 15 bases between them. The CDR3 runs to 15 residues. Germline lookup yields CDR1 MDHEN and CDR2 SYDVKM. Survey-level resolution applied to immunoSEQ assay v3.0. Assay used: immunoSEQ multiplex PCR; TCRdb lists only in-frame clones, some missing. Among approximately 32,000 clones, 82% were seen once, and the ten largest hold about an eighth. V is TRBV28 and J is TRBJ2-1; D perhaps matches TRBD2 (5 bases). The clonotype was recovered from a man younger than 35 with HIV. This sample comprised unsorted PBMCs, obtained 0.3 years after starting antiretroviral therapy. CDR3: CASSFDEGATNEQFF. CDR3 bases: TGTGCCAGCAGTTTTGACGAGGGCGCTACCAATGAGCAGTTCTTC.